This TCR beta chain was found in a study of blood T cell repertoires in COVID-19. About the research overall: Sources were T cells, B-cell-depleted T cells, or PBMCs; the material itself was cDNA or gDNA.

CDR3 length: 17 residues. V lost 2 bases, J lost 0 bases, and 4 bases stayed unmatched. Germline assignment: CDR1 KGHSH and CDR2 LQKENI. Libraries were prepared by immunoSEQ multiplex PCR; TCRdb keeps only in-frame clonotypes and omits some of them. The top ten clones hold 9.5% to 15% of a sample with 200,000 or so clones, roughly 81% of them seen once. Sequenced: peripheral blood. The clonotype comes from a woman over 75 with COVID-19, enrolled during active disease. The chain joins TRBV18 to TRBJ2-1, with TRBD2 matching over 10 bases. CDR3 region: CASSPTLAGSSYNEQFF. The DNA of the CDR3 is TGTGCCAGCTCACCAACACTAGCGGGAAGCTCCTACAATGAGCAGTTCTTC.